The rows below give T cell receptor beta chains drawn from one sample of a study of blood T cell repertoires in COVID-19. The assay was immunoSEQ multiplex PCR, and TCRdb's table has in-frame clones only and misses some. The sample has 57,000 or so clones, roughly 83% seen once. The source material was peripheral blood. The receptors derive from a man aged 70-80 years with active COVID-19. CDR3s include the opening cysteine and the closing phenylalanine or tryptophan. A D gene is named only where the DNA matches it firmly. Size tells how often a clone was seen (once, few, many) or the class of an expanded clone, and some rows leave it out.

cdr3_aa: CASSRWLAESDEQFF
cdr3_nt: TGTGCCAGCAGCCGTTGGCTAGCGGAAAGCGATGAGCAGTTCTTC
j_call: TRBJ2-1
clone_size: NA
d_call: TRBD2
v_call: TRBV9

cdr3_aa: CASSLGTGRRETQYF
cdr3_nt: TGTGCCAGCAGCTTAGGGACAGGGCGTAGAGAGACCCAGTACTTC
j_call: TRBJ2-5
clone_size: NA
d_call: TRBD1
v_call: TRBV11-2

cdr3_aa: CASTHGTERTDTQYF
cdr3_nt: TGTGCCAGCACCCACGGGACAGAGAGGACAGATACGCAGTATTTT
j_call: TRBJ2-3
clone_size: few
d_call: TRBD1
v_call: TRBV5-4

cdr3_aa: CASSLEADRGYNEQFF
cdr3_nt: TGTGCCAGCAGCTTGGAGGCGGACAGGGGCTACAATGAGCAGTTCTTC
j_call: TRBJ2-1
clone_size: NA
d_call: TRBD1
v_call: TRBV5-6

cdr3_aa: CASSLGGVQETQYF
cdr3_nt: TGTGCCAGCAGCTTAGGGGGGGTCCAAGAGACCCAGTACTTC
j_call: TRBJ2-5
clone_size: NA
d_call: NA
v_call: TRBV11-3

cdr3_aa: CASSGSARNEQYF
cdr3_nt: TGTGCCAGCAGCGGAAGCGCTAGAAACGAGCAGTACTTC
j_call: TRBJ2-7
clone_size: NA
d_call: NA
v_call: TRBV9

cdr3_aa: CASSLFLGTSGNNEQFF
cdr3_nt: TGTGCCAGCAGCTTATTTCTGGGGACTAGCGGTAACAATGAGCAGTTCTTC
j_call: TRBJ2-1
clone_size: NA
d_call: TRBD2
v_call: TRBV7-8

cdr3_aa: CASTLGGPYEQYF
cdr3_nt: TGTGCCAGCACCCTGGGAGGGCCCTACGAGCAGTACTTC
j_call: TRBJ2-7
clone_size: NA
d_call: TRBD2
v_call: TRBV28

cdr3_aa: CASSPSERGYTF
cdr3_nt: TGCGCCAGCAGCCCCAGCGAAAGGGGCTACACCTTC
j_call: TRBJ1-2
clone_size: once
d_call: NA
v_call: TRBV5-1

cdr3_aa: CASSGDRDNSPLHF
cdr3_nt: TGTGCCAGCAGTGGGGACAGGGATAATTCACCCCTCCACTTT
j_call: TRBJ1-6
clone_size: NA
d_call: TRBD1
v_call: TRBV2

cdr3_aa: CASSLGASGYNEQFF
cdr3_nt: TGTGCCAGCAGCTTAGGGGCGAGTGGCTACAATGAGCAGTTCTTC
j_call: TRBJ2-1
clone_size: NA
d_call: NA
v_call: TRBV7-9

cdr3_aa: CASRFTRPRYGYTF
cdr3_nt: TGTGCAAGTCGCTTCACCCGCCCTAGATATGGCTACACCTTC
j_call: TRBJ1-2
clone_size: NA
d_call: NA
v_call: TRBV12-2

cdr3_aa: CASSVGRVYEQYF
cdr3_nt: TGTGCCAGCAGTGTAGGCAGGGTCTACGAGCAGTACTTC
j_call: TRBJ2-7
clone_size: NA
d_call: NA
v_call: TRBV2

cdr3_aa: CASSVTVFNYGYTF
cdr3_nt: TGTGCCAGCAGCGTAACAGTGTTTAACTATGGCTACACCTTC
j_call: TRBJ1-2
clone_size: NA
d_call: NA
v_call: TRBV7-2

cdr3_aa: CASRRGTGDFTGELFF
cdr3_nt: TGTGCCAGCAGGAGAGGGACAGGGGATTTCACCGGGGAGCTGTTTTTT
j_call: TRBJ2-2
clone_size: NA
d_call: NA
v_call: TRBV21-1

cdr3_aa: CASSRGAGQGAVEQYF
cdr3_nt: TGTGCCAGCAGCCGTGGGGCGGGACAGGGGGCGGTCGAGCAGTACTTC
j_call: TRBJ2-7
clone_size: once
d_call: TRBD1
v_call: TRBV5-5

cdr3_aa: CASSHGDRTNIQYF
cdr3_nt: TGTGCCAGCAGCCATGGGGACAGAACAAACATTCAGTACTTC
j_call: TRBJ2-4
clone_size: NA
d_call: TRBD1
v_call: TRBV7-9

cdr3_aa: CASSPRGLGTEAFF
cdr3_nt: TGTGCCAGCAGCCCCAGGGGGCTTGGCACTGAAGCTTTCTTT
j_call: TRBJ1-1
clone_size: few
d_call: TRBD1
v_call: TRBV27

cdr3_aa: CASSYEGGDRDTQYF
cdr3_nt: TGTGCCAGCAGTTACGAGGGCGGGGATAGGGATACGCAGTATTTT
j_call: TRBJ2-3
clone_size: NA
d_call: NA
v_call: TRBV6-5

cdr3_aa: CASSPSSGRSSEQFF
cdr3_nt: TGTGCCAGCAGCCCCTCTAGCGGGAGGTCAAGTGAGCAGTTCTTC
j_call: TRBJ2-1
clone_size: once
d_call: TRBD2
v_call: TRBV9

cdr3_aa: CASSYDSGAGTYEQYF
cdr3_nt: TGTGCCAGCAGTTACGATTCGGGAGCGGGAACTTACGAGCAGTACTTC
j_call: TRBJ2-7
clone_size: NA
d_call: TRBD2
v_call: TRBV6-6

cdr3_aa: CASSHPHTGTGNEKLFF
cdr3_nt: TGTGCCAGCAGCCATCCCCACACCGGGACAGGTAATGAAAAACTGTTTTTT
j_call: TRBJ1-4
clone_size: many
d_call: TRBD1
v_call: TRBV3-1/TRBV3-2

cdr3_aa: CASSQDFGGPYEQYF
cdr3_nt: TGTGCCAGCAGCCAAGATTTCGGGGGGCCGTACGAGCAGTACTTC
j_call: TRBJ2-7
clone_size: NA
d_call: NA
v_call: TRBV4-2

cdr3_aa: CASRGTSGYEQYF
cdr3_nt: TGCGCCAGCAGGGGGACTAGCGGCTACGAGCAGTACTTC
j_call: TRBJ2-7
clone_size: once
d_call: TRBD2
v_call: TRBV5-1

cdr3_aa: CASSAGQGNYEQYF
cdr3_nt: TGTGCCAGCAGCGCGGGACAGGGGAACTACGAGCAGTACTTC
j_call: TRBJ2-7
clone_size: NA
d_call: TRBD1
v_call: TRBV9

cdr3_aa: CASSPGTANQETQYF
cdr3_nt: TGTGCCAGCAGCCCGGGGACAGCGAATCAAGAGACCCAGTACTTC
j_call: TRBJ2-5
clone_size: NA
d_call: TRBD1
v_call: TRBV7-2

cdr3_aa: CASSLDRAVKAQYF
cdr3_nt: TGTGCCAGCAGCCTGGACAGGGCGGTCAAAGCCCAGTACTTC
j_call: TRBJ2-5
clone_size: NA
d_call: TRBD1
v_call: TRBV7-9

cdr3_aa: CASSPSTGGISGYTF
cdr3_nt: TGTGCCAGCAGCCCCTCGACAGGGGGCATAAGTGGCTACACCTTC
j_call: TRBJ1-2
clone_size: NA
d_call: TRBD1
v_call: TRBV2

cdr3_aa: CASSQVPQGGYEQYF
cdr3_nt: TGCGCCAGCAGCCAAGTACCACAGGGGGGCTACGAGCAGTACTTC
j_call: TRBJ2-7
clone_size: many
d_call: TRBD1
v_call: TRBV4-1

cdr3_aa: CASSSRQGNTDTQYF
cdr3_nt: TGTGCCAGCAGCTCGAGGCAGGGGAACACAGATACGCAGTATTTT
j_call: TRBJ2-3
clone_size: NA
d_call: NA
v_call: TRBV11-3

cdr3_aa: CASSGTSGYEQYF
cdr3_nt: TGTGCCAGTAGTGGGACTAGCGGCTACGAGCAGTACTTC
j_call: TRBJ2-7
clone_size: few
d_call: TRBD2
v_call: TRBV19

cdr3_aa: CASSHYNEQFF
cdr3_nt: TGTGCCAGCAGCCATTACAATGAGCAGTTCTTC
j_call: TRBJ2-1
clone_size: NA
d_call: NA
v_call: TRBV28

cdr3_aa: CASSPGTATYNEQFF
cdr3_nt: TGTGCCAGCAGCCCCGGGACTGCCACCTACAATGAGCAGTTCTTC
j_call: TRBJ2-1
clone_size: NA
d_call: NA
v_call: TRBV7-3

cdr3_aa: CASSPPGGREAFF
cdr3_nt: TGTGCCAGCAGCCCCCCAGGGGGGAGAGAAGCTTTCTTT
j_call: TRBJ1-1
clone_size: NA
d_call: TRBD1
v_call: TRBV13

cdr3_aa: CASSLKRSQSQYF
cdr3_nt: TGTGCCAGCAGCTTAAAGAGGTCCCAATCGCAGTATTTT
j_call: TRBJ2-3
clone_size: NA
d_call: NA
v_call: TRBV7-2

cdr3_aa: CASSRAYNEQFF
cdr3_nt: TGTGCCAGCAGCCGGGCCTACAATGAGCAGTTCTTC
j_call: TRBJ2-1
clone_size: NA
d_call: NA
v_call: TRBV7-9

cdr3_aa: CASSTPGTEYEQYF
cdr3_nt: TGTGCCAGCAGCACCCCCGGGACAGAGTACGAGCAGTACTTC
j_call: TRBJ2-7
clone_size: once
d_call: TRBD1
v_call: TRBV7-2

cdr3_aa: CASSAATSGRPYNEQFF
cdr3_nt: TGTGCCAGCAGCGCGGCGACTAGCGGGAGGCCTTACAATGAGCAGTTCTTC
j_call: TRBJ2-1
clone_size: NA
d_call: TRBD2
v_call: TRBV5-4

cdr3_aa: CASSLYRRGQETQYF
cdr3_nt: TGTGCCAGCAGCTTATATCGTCGGGGCCAAGAGACCCAGTACTTC
j_call: TRBJ2-5
clone_size: NA
d_call: NA
v_call: TRBV11-2

cdr3_aa: CASSPTSGHEQFF
cdr3_nt: TGTGCCAGCAGCCCGACTAGCGGCCATGAGCAGTTCTTC
j_call: TRBJ2-1
clone_size: once
d_call: TRBD2
v_call: TRBV11-3

cdr3_aa: CASSQGIDKGGSKNIQYF
cdr3_nt: TGTGCCAGCAGCCAAGGCATTGACAAGGGAGGATCCAAAAACATTCAGTACTTC
j_call: TRBJ2-4
clone_size: once
d_call: NA
v_call: TRBV3-1/TRBV3-2

cdr3_aa: CATRDASLTNTEAFF
cdr3_nt: TGTGCCACCCGAGACGCATCACTGACTAACACTGAAGCTTTCTTT
j_call: TRBJ1-1
clone_size: NA
d_call: NA
v_call: TRBV19

cdr3_aa: CASSPITSGGYNEQFF
cdr3_nt: TGTGCCAGCAGCCCGATCACTAGCGGGGGATACAATGAGCAGTTCTTC
j_call: TRBJ2-1
clone_size: NA
d_call: TRBD2
v_call: TRBV7-8

cdr3_aa: CASSLVARGKGYTF
cdr3_nt: TGTGCCAGCAGCTTAGTAGCCAGGGGGAAGGGCTACACCTTC
j_call: TRBJ1-2
clone_size: NA
d_call: TRBD1
v_call: TRBV7-9

cdr3_aa: CASSRIAGGPDYRGAVF
cdr3_nt: TGTGCCAGCAGCCGAATAGCGGGAGGGCCGGATTACCGGGGAGCTGTTTTT
j_call: TRBJ2-2
clone_size: NA
d_call: TRBD2
v_call: TRBV7-3

cdr3_aa: CASSLPYRGGETQYF
cdr3_nt: TGTGCCAGCAGTCTGCCCTACAGGGGTGGGGAGACCCAGTACTTC
j_call: TRBJ2-5
clone_size: NA
d_call: TRBD1
v_call: TRBV28

cdr3_aa: CASSDRDSLRSGNTIYF
cdr3_nt: TGTGCCAGCAGCGATAGGGACAGCCTTCGCTCTGGAAACACCATATATTTT
j_call: TRBJ1-3
clone_size: NA
d_call: NA
v_call: TRBV21-1

cdr3_aa: CSASPAGPKGLNEKLFF
cdr3_nt: TGCAGTGCTAGTCCCGCAGGACCAAAGGGGCTTAATGAAAAACTGTTTTTT
j_call: TRBJ1-4
clone_size: once
d_call: NA
v_call: TRBV20-1

cdr3_aa: CASSGRQSYEQYF
cdr3_nt: TGTGCCAGCAGCGGCCGACAGAGCTACGAGCAGTACTTC
j_call: TRBJ2-7
clone_size: NA
d_call: NA
v_call: TRBV5-8

cdr3_aa: CASSQSGLNTEAFF
cdr3_nt: TGTGCCAGCAGCCAATCGGGTCTGAACACTGAAGCTTTCTTT
j_call: TRBJ1-1
clone_size: NA
d_call: NA
v_call: TRBV3-1/TRBV3-2

cdr3_aa: CASSSGGLAGEGETQYF
cdr3_nt: TGCGCCAGCAGCTCCGGAGGTCTAGCGGGAGAAGGAGAGACCCAGTACTTC
j_call: TRBJ2-5
clone_size: NA
d_call: TRBD2
v_call: TRBV5-1